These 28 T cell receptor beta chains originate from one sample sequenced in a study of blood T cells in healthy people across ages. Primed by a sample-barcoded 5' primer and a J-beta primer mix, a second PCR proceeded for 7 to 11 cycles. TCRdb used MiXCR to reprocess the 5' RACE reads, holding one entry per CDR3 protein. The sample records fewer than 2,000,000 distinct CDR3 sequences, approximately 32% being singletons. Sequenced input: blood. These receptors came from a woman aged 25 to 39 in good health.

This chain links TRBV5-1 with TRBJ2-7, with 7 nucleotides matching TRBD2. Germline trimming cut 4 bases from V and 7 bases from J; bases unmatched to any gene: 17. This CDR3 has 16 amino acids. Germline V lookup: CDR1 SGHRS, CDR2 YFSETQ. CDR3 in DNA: TGCGCCAGCAGCCCTCTAGCGGCGTTGGGGTACAATGAGCAGTACTTC. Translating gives CASSPLAALGYNEQYF.

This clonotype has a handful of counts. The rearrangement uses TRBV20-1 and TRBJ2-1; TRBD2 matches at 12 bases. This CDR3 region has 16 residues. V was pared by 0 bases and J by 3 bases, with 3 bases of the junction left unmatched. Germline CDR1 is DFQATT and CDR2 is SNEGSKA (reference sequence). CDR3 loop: CSARDASGGDYNEQFF. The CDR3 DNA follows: TGCAGTGCTAGAGATGCTAGCGGGGGGGACTACAATGAGCAGTTCTTC.

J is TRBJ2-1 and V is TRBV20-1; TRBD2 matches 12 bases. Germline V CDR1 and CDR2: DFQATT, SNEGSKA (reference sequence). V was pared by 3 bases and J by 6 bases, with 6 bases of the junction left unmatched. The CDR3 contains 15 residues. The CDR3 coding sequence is TGCAGTGCTAGTACGACTAGCGGGGGCCGCAATGAGCAGTTCTTC. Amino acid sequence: CSASTTSGGRNEQFF.

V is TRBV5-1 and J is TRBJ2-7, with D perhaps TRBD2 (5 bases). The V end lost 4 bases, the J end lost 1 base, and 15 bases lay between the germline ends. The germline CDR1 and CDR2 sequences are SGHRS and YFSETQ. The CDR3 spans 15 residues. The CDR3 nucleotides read TGCGCCAGCAGCCCGGAGGCCTGGGAATCCTACGAGCAGTACTTC. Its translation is CASSPEAWESYEQYF.

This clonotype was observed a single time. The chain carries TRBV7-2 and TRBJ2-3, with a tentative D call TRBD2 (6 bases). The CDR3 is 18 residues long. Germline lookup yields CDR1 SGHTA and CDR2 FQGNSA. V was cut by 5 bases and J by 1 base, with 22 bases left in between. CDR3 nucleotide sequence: TGTACCAGCAGCCTCGGGGAGGCTTTAACAATCCGCACAGATACGCAGTATTTT. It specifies CTSSLGEALTIRTDTQYF.

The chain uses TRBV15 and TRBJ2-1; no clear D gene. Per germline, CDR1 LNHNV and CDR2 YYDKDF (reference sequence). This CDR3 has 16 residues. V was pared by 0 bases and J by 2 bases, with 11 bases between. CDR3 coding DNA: TGTGCCACCAGCAGAGAGTGGGCAGGAGCCTACAATGAGCAGTTCTTC. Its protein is CATSREWAGAYNEQFF.

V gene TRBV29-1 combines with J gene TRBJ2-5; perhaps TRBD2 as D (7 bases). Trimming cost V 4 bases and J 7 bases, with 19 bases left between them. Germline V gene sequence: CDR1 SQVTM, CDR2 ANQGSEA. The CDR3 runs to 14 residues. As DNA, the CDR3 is TGCAGCGTTGGGAGGGGGGGCCAGGAGGGGACCCAGTACTTC. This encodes CSVGRGGQEGTQYF.

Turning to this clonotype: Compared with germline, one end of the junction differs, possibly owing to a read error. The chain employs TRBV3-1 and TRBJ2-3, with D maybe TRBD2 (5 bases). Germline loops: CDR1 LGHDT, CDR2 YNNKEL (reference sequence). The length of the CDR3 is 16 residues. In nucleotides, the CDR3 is TGTGCCGGCAGCCAAGGATACGAGGAGGTGACAGATACGCAGTATTTT. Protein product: CAGSQGYEEVTDTQYF.

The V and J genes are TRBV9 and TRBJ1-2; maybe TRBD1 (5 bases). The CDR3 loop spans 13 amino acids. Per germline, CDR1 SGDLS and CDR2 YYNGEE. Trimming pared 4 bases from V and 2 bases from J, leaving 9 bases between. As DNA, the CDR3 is TGTGCCAGCAGCACCAGGGAGAACTATGGCTACACCTTC. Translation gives CASSTRENYGYTF.

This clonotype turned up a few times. The chain's CDR3 is CASKVMASGLNYGYTF. The CDR3 nucleotides read TGCGCCAGCAAAGTTATGGCGTCGGGGCTGAACTATGGCTACACCTTC. The J gene is TRBJ1-2, the V gene TRBV4-1; D may be TRBD1 (5 bases). The germline CDR1 and CDR2 sequences are MGHRA and YSYEKL. The V and J ends lost 7 bases and 2 bases respectively, with 20 bases between them. This CDR3 region has 16 residues.

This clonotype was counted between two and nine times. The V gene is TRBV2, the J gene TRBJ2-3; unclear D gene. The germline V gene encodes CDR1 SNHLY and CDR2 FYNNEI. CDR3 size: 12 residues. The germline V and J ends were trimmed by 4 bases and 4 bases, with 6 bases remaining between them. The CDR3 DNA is TGTGCCAGCAGTGTCATCCCAGATACGCAGTATTTT. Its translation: CASSVIPDTQYF.

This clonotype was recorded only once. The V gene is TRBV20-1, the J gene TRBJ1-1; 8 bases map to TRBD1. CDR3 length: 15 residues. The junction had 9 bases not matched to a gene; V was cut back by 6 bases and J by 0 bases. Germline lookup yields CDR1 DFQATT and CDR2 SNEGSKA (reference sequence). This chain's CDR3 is CSATGGRIMNTEAFF. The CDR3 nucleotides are TGCAGTGCAACAGGGGGTCGTATCATGAACACTGAAGCTTTCTTT.

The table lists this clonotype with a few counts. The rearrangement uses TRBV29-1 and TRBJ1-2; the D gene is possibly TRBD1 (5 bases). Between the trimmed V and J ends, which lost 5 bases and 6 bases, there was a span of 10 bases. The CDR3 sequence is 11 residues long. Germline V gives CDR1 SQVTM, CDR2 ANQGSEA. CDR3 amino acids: CSVWDVHGYTF. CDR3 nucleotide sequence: TGCAGCGTTTGGGACGTTCATGGCTACACCTTC. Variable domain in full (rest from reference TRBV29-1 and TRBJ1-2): SAVISQKPSRDICQRGTSLTIQCQVDSQVTMMFWYRQQPGQSLTLIATANQGSEATYESGFVIDKFPISRPNLTFSTLTVSNMSPEDSSIYLCSVWDVHGYTFGSGTRLTVV.

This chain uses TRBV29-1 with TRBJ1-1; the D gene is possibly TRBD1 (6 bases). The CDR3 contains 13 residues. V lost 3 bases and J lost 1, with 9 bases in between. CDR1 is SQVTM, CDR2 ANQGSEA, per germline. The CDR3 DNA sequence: TGCAGCGTTGATACAGGGCAGAACACTGAAGCTTTCTTT. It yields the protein CSVDTGQNTEAFF. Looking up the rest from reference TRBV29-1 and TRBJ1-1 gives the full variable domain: SAVISQKPSRDICQRGTSLTIQCQVDSQVTMMFWYRQQPGQSLTLIATANQGSEATYESGFVIDKFPISRPNLTFSTLTVSNMSPEDSSIYLCSVDTGQNTEAFFGQGTRLTVV.

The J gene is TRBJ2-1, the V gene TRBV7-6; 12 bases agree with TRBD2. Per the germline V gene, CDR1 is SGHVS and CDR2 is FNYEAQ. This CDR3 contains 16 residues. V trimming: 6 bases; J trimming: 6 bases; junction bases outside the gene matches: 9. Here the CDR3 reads CASSSYRLAGVNEQFF. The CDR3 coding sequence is TGTGCCAGCAGTTCTTACCGACTAGCGGGGGTCAATGAGCAGTTCTTC.

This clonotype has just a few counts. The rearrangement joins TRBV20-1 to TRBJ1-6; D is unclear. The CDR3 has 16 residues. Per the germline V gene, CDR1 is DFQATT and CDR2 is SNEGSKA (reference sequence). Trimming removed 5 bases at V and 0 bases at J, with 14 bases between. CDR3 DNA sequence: TGCAGTGCTGTGGATGGTCTTAGCTCCTATAATTCACCCCTCCACTTT. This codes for CSAVDGLSSYNSPLHF.

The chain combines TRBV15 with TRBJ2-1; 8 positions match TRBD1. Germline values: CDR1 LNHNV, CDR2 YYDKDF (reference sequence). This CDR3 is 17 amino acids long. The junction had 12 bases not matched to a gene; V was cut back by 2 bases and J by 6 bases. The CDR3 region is CATSRSYVGQGINEQFF. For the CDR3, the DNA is TGTGCCACCAGCAGATCGTATGTCGGACAGGGAATCAATGAGCAGTTCTTC.

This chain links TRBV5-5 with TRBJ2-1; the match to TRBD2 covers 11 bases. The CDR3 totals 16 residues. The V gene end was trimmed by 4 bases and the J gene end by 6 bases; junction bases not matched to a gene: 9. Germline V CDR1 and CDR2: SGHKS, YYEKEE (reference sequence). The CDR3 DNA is TGTGCCAGCAGCCCACTAGCGGGAGATCCCTCCAATGAGCAGTTCTTC. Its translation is CASSPLAGDPSNEQFF.

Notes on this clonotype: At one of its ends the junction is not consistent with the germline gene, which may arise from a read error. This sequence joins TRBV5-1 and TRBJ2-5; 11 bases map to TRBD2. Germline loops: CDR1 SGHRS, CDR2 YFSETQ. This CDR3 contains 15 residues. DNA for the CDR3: TGCGCCAGCAGCTCTACACAACTAGCGGGAGAGGCCCAGTACTTC. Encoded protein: CASSSTQLAGEAQYF.

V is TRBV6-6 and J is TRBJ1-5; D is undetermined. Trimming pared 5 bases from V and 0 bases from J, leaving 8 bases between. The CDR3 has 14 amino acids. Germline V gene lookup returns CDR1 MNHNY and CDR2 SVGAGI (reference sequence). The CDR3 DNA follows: TGTGCCAGCAGTCGGGTCCCTAGCAATCAGCCCCAGCATTTT. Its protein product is CASSRVPSNQPQHF.

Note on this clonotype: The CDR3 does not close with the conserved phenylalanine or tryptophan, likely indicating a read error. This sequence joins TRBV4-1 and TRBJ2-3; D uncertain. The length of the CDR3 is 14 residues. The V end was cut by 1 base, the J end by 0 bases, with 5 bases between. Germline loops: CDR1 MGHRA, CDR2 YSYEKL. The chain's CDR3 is CASSQVTSTDTQYI. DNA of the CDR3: TGCGCCAGCAGCCAAGTGACTAGCACAGATACGCAGTATATT.

In DNA, the CDR3 is TGTGCCAGCAGTTACGGAGGGGGCGCGGTATACGAGCAGTACTTC. It encodes CASSYGGGAVYEQYF. This rearrangement joins TRBV6-6 to TRBJ2-7, with D possibly TRBD1 on 7 matching bases. Germline CDR1 is MNHNY and CDR2 is SVGAGI (reference sequence). V was clipped by 2 bases and J by 4 bases, with 15 bases between them. This CDR3 region has 15 residues.

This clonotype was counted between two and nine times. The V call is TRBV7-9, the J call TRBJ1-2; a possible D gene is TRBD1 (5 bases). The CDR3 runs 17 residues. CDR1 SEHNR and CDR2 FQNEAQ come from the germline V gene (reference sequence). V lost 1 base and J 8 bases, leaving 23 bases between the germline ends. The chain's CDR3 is CASSLGDPGLMINGYTF. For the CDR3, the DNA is TGTGCCAGCAGCTTAGGCGACCCGGGACTTATGATCAACGGCTACACCTTC.

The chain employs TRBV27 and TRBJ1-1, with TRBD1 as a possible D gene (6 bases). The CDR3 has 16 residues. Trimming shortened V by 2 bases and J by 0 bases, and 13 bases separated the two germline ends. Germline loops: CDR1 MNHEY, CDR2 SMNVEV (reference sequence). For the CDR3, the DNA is TGTGCCAGCAGTTTAGGGCAGGGGACCTTGAACACTGAAGCTTTCTTT. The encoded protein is CASSLGQGTLNTEAFF.

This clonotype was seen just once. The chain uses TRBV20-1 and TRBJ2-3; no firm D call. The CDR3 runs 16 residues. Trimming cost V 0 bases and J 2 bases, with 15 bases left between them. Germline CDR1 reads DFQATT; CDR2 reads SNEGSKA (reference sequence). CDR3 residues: CSARDPARVDTDTQYF. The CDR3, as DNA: TGCAGTGCTAGAGATCCAGCACGGGTAGACACAGATACGCAGTATTTT.

The chain's CDR3 is CASSAWGRVTDTQYF. The DNA of the CDR3 is TGTGCCAGCAGCGCGTGGGGCCGTGTCACAGATACGCAGTATTTT. This chain connects TRBV9 to TRBJ2-3; TRBD1 might be the D (5 bases). CDR3 length: 15 amino acids. V dropped 3 bases and J dropped 2 bases, with 13 bases sitting between them. Germline CDR1 and CDR2: SGDLS and YYNGEE.

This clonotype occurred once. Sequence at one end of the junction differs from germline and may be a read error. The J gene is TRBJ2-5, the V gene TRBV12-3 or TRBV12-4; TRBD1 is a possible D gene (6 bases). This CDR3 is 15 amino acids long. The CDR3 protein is CANSLRTDQGETQYF. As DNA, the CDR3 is TGTGCCAACAGTTTAAGGACAGACCAAGGAGAGACCCAGTACTTC.

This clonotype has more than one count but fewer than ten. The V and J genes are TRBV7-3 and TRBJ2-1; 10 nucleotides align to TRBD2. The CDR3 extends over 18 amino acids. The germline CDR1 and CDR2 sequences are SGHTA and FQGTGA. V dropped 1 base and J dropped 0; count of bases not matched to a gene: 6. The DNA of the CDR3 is TGTGCCAGCAGCTTAATAGCGGGGGGTTACTCCTCCTACAATGAGCAGTTCTTC. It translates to CASSLIAGGYSSYNEQFF.